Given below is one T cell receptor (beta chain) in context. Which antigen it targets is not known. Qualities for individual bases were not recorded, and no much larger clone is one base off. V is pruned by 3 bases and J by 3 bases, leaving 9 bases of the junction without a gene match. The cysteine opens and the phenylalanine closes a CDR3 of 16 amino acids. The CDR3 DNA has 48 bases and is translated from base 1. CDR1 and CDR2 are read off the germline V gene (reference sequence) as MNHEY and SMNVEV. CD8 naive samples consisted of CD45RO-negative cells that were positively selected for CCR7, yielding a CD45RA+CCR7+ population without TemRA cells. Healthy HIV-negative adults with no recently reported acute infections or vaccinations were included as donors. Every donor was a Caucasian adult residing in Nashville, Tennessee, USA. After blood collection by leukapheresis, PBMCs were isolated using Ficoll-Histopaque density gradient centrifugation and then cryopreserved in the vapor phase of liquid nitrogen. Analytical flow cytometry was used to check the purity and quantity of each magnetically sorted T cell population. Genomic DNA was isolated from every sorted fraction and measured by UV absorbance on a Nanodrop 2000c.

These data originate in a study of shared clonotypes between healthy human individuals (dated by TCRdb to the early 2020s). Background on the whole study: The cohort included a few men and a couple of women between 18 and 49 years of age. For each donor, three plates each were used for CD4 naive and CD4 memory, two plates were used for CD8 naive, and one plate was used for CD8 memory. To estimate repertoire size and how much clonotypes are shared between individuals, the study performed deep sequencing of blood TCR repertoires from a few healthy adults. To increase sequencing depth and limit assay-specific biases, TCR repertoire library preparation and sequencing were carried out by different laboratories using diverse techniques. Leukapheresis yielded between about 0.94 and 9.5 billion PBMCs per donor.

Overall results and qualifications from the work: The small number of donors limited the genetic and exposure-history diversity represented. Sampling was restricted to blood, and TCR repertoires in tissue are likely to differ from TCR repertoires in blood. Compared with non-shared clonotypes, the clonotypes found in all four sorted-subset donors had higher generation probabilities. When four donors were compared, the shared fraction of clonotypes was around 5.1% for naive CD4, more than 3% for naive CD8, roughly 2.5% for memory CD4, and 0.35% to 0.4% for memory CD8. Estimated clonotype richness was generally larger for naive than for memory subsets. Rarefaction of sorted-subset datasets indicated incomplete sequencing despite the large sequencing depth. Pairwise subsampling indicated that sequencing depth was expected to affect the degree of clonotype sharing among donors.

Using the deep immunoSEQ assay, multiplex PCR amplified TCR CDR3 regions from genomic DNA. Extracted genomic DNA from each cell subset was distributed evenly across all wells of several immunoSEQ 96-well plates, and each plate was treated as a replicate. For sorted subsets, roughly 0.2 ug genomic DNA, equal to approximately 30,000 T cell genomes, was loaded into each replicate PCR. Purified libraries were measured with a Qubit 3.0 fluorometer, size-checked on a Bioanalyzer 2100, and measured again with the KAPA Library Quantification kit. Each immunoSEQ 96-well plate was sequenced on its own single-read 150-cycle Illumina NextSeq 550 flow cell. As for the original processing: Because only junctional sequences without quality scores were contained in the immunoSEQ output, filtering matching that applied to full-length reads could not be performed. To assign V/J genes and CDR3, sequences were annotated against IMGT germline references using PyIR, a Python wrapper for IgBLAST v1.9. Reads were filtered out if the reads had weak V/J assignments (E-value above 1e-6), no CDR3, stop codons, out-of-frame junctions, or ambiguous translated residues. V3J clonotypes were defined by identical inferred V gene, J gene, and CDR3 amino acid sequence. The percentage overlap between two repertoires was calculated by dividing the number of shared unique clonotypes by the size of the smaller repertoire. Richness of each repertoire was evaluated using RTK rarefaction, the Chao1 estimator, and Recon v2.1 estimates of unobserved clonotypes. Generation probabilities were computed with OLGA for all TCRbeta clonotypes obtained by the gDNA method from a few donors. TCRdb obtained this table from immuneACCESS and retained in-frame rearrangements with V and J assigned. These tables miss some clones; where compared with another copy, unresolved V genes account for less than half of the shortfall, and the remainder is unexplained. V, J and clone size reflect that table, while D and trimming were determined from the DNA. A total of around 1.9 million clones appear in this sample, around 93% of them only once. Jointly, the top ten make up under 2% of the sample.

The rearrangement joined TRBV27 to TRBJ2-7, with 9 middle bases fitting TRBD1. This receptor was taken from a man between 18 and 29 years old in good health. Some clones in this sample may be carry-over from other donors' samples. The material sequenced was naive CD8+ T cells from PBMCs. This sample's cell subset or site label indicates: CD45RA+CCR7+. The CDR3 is CASSLIRDRAHYEQYF. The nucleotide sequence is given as TGTGCCAGCAGTTTGATCAGGGACAGGGCCCACTACGAGCAGTACTTC.